This TCR beta chain was retrieved from a study of blood T cell repertoires in COVID-19. At the level of the study: Collection of acute and convalescent COVID-19 samples took place in the United States, Italy and Spain. Sample material is recorded as cDNA or gDNA derived from T cells, B-cell-depleted T cells, or PBMCs.

Only a few counts were recorded for this clone. This sample also contains other DNA sequences that code for the same CDR3. Original handling: It was from reference gene primer amplification that nucleated cell counts were estimated. Data came from immunoSEQ multiplex PCR; TCRdb stores just in-frame clones and leaves some out. D and trimming come from the DNA, and the V and J calls and clone size come from that table. The repertoire has around 500,000 clones, over 75% of them found once; the top ten carry about 3%. The junction had 4 bases not matched to a gene; V was cut back by 9 bases and J by 4 bases. The CDR3 totals 12 residues. CDR1 is LNHDA, CDR2 SQIVND, per germline (reference sequence).

J is TRBJ2-7 and V is TRBV19; TRBD1 matches at 9 bases. The origin of this receptor is a human donor in a cohort sampled during active COVID-19. The specimen was peripheral blood. CDR3 nucleotide sequence: TGTGCCAGCTCGGGACAGGGTTACGAGCAGTACTTC. This gives the protein CASSGQGYEQYF. Drawing the rest from reference TRBV19 and TRBJ2-7, the complete variable domain is DGGITQSPKYLFRKEGQNVTLSCEQNLNHDAMYWYRQDPGQGLRLIYYSQIVNDFQKGDIAEGYSVSREKKESFPLTVTSAQKNPTAFYLCASSGQGYEQYFGPGTRLTVT.